This is a list of T cell receptor beta chains from one sample in a study of CD8 T cells in Susac syndrome. TCRdb re-called the immunoSEQ multiplex PCR reads with MiXCR, one entry per CDR3 protein. The data contain 200,000 to 250,000 distinct CDR3 sequences, just under 95% of them singletons. Sequences were obtained from CD4+ T cells from PBMCs. The receptor source for this set is a human donor with multiple sclerosis. CDR3s include the opening cysteine and the closing phenylalanine or tryptophan. Each record gives: CDR3 protein, CDR3 DNA, D gene, V gene, J gene, clone size. D genes are given only for firm matches. Clone size is not always given. Where it is, it says once, few, many or a class for expanded clones.

CDR3 protein: CASSPPTRLYEQYF
CDR3 DNA: TGTGCCAGCTCACCACCAACCAGGCTGTACGAGCAGTACTTC
D gene: -
V gene: TRBV18
J gene: TRBJ2-7
clone size: -

CDR3 protein: CASSLAGLAIYNEQFF
CDR3 DNA: TGTGCCAGCAGCTTAGCGGGACTAGCGATTTACAATGAGCAGTTCTTC
D gene: TRBD2
V gene: TRBV7-2
J gene: TRBJ2-1
clone size: -

CDR3 protein: CASSLASGYQPQHF
CDR3 DNA: TGTGCCAGCAGTTTAGCCTCGGGGTATCAGCCCCAGCATTTT
D gene: -
V gene: TRBV12-3/TRBV12-4
J gene: TRBJ1-5
clone size: -

CDR3 protein: CSGTAGGSDTQYF
CDR3 DNA: TGCAGCGGAACAGCGGGGGGTTCAGATACGCAGTATTTT
D gene: TRBD2
V gene: TRBV29-1
J gene: TRBJ2-3
clone size: once

CDR3 protein: CASSEAGGQGPYGYTF
CDR3 DNA: TGTGCCAGCAGTGAAGCGGGGGGACAGGGACCCTATGGCTACACCTTC
D gene: TRBD1
V gene: TRBV6-1
J gene: TRBJ1-2
clone size: -

CDR3 protein: CASSAGGGQPQHF
CDR3 DNA: TGTGCCAGCAGCGCCGGGGGGGGCCAGCCCCAGCATTTT
D gene: -
V gene: TRBV7-3
J gene: TRBJ1-5
clone size: -

CDR3 protein: CASSVPGTAGELFF
CDR3 DNA: TGTGCCAGCAGCGTACCCGGGACAGCCGGGGAGCTGTTTTTT
D gene: TRBD1
V gene: TRBV5-4
J gene: TRBJ2-2
clone size: -

CDR3 protein: CASSAQAYQETQYF
CDR3 DNA: TGTGCCAGCAGCGCCCAGGCTTACCAAGAGACCCAGTACTTC
D gene: -
V gene: TRBV7-9
J gene: TRBJ2-5
clone size: -

CDR3 protein: CASSIVAGSVDEKLFF
CDR3 DNA: TGTGCCAGTAGTATAGTCGCCGGCAGTGTTGATGAAAAACTGTTTTTT
D gene: -
V gene: TRBV19
J gene: TRBJ1-4
clone size: -

CDR3 protein: CASSVPYRIYGYTF
CDR3 DNA: TGTGCCAGCAGTGTCCCTTATAGAATCTATGGCTACACCTTC
D gene: -
V gene: TRBV27
J gene: TRBJ1-2
clone size: -

CDR3 protein: CASSAAGWGPNTEAFF
CDR3 DNA: TGTGCCAGTAGTGCCGCAGGGTGGGGGCCGAACACTGAAGCTTTCTTT
D gene: -
V gene: TRBV19
J gene: TRBJ1-1
clone size: -

CDR3 protein: CASSSGPGRADETQYF
CDR3 DNA: TGTGCCAGCAGCTCAGGTCCCGGGAGGGCCGATGAGACCCAGTACTTC
D gene: TRBD2
V gene: TRBV7-3
J gene: TRBJ2-5
clone size: -

CDR3 protein: CASSLAGQGVEQYF
CDR3 DNA: TGCGCCAGCAGCTTGGCCGGTCAGGGGGTCGAGCAGTACTTC
D gene: TRBD1
V gene: TRBV5-1
J gene: TRBJ2-7
clone size: -

CDR3 protein: CASSRTSGSYEQFF
CDR3 DNA: TGTGCCAGCAGCCGGACTAGCGGGAGCTATGAGCAGTTCTTC
D gene: TRBD2
V gene: TRBV5-4
J gene: TRBJ2-1
clone size: -

CDR3 protein: CANSLGTGRNTEAFF
CDR3 DNA: TGTGCCAACAGCTTGGGGACAGGGAGGAACACTGAAGCTTTCTTT
D gene: TRBD1
V gene: TRBV5-4
J gene: TRBJ1-1
clone size: -

CDR3 protein: CASSLTSGSSYEQYF
CDR3 DNA: TGTGCCAGCAGCCTGACTAGCGGTAGCTCCTACGAGCAGTACTTC
D gene: TRBD2
V gene: TRBV7-8
J gene: TRBJ2-7
clone size: -

CDR3 protein: CASSLAGTGGRGYTF
CDR3 DNA: TGTGCCAGCAGTTTAGCCGGGACAGGGGGTCGTGGCTACACCTTC
D gene: TRBD1
V gene: TRBV12-3/TRBV12-4
J gene: TRBJ1-2
clone size: -

CDR3 protein: CSALGQGGYEAFF
CDR3 DNA: TGCAGTGCCCTTGGACAGGGTGGCTATGAAGCTTTCTTT
D gene: TRBD1
V gene: TRBV20-1
J gene: TRBJ1-1
clone size: -

CDR3 protein: CASSQDPGVMNTEAFF
CDR3 DNA: TGCGCCAGCAGCCAAGATCCGGGTGTTATGAACACTGAAGCTTTCTTT
D gene: -
V gene: TRBV4-1
J gene: TRBJ1-1
clone size: -

CDR3 protein: CASSLVRGTGELFF
CDR3 DNA: TGTGCCAGCAGCTTAGTTAGAGGGACCGGGGAGCTGTTTTTT
D gene: -
V gene: TRBV7-2
J gene: TRBJ2-2
clone size: few

CDR3 protein: CASSPDRWEGTEAFF
CDR3 DNA: TGTGCCAGCAGCCCAGACCGGTGGGAGGGCACTGAAGCTTTCTTT
D gene: -
V gene: TRBV9
J gene: TRBJ1-1
clone size: -

CDR3 protein: CASAGGGAGEYIQYF
CDR3 DNA: TGTGCCAGCGCTGGGGGTGGGGCAGGGGAATACATTCAGTACTTC
D gene: -
V gene: TRBV12-3/TRBV12-4
J gene: TRBJ2-4
clone size: -

CDR3 protein: CASSQDGGRAQYF
CDR3 DNA: TGCGCCAGCAGCCAAGATGGCGGGAGAGCGCAGTATTTT
D gene: TRBD2
V gene: TRBV4-1
J gene: TRBJ2-3
clone size: -

CDR3 protein: CASSLAGLDSGNTIYF
CDR3 DNA: TGTGCCAGCAGCTTAGCCGGTCTCGACTCTGGAAACACCATATATTTT
D gene: -
V gene: TRBV13
J gene: TRBJ1-3
clone size: -

CDR3 protein: CASSEQGALTGTTIYF
CDR3 DNA: TGTGCCAGCAGTGAACAGGGGGCGCTTACTGGAACCACCATATATTTT
D gene: TRBD1
V gene: TRBV2
J gene: TRBJ1-3
clone size: -

CDR3 protein: CATSRGQGQLSTDTQYF
CDR3 DNA: TGTGCCACCAGCAGAGGGCAGGGACAGCTTAGCACAGATACGCAGTATTTT
D gene: TRBD1
V gene: TRBV15
J gene: TRBJ2-3
clone size: -

CDR3 protein: CASSPYMNTEAFF
CDR3 DNA: TGTGCCAGCAGCCCCTACATGAACACTGAAGCTTTCTTT
D gene: -
V gene: TRBV7-8
J gene: TRBJ1-1
clone size: -

CDR3 protein: CSARAAAFNQPQHF
CDR3 DNA: TGCAGTGCTAGAGCGGCAGCCTTCAATCAGCCCCAGCATTTT
D gene: -
V gene: TRBV20-1
J gene: TRBJ1-5
clone size: -

CDR3 protein: CASSLGGEGSREQFF
CDR3 DNA: TGTGCCAGCAGCTTAGGAGGGGAGGGTTCTAGGGAGCAGTTCTTC
D gene: TRBD2
V gene: TRBV7-9
J gene: TRBJ2-1
clone size: -

CDR3 protein: CASRPTAGGSSSPLHF
CDR3 DNA: TGTGCCAGCAGACCGACCGCAGGGGGTTCCAGTTCACCCCTCCACTTT
D gene: TRBD1
V gene: TRBV27
J gene: TRBJ1-6
clone size: -

CDR3 protein: CASSILVTNEKLFF
CDR3 DNA: TGTGCCAGTAGTATCCTAGTTACTAATGAAAAACTGTTTTTT
D gene: -
V gene: TRBV19
J gene: TRBJ1-4
clone size: once

CDR3 protein: CAIAEPGTGYGYTF
CDR3 DNA: TGTGCCATCGCGGAGCCCGGGACGGGCTATGGCTACACCTTC
D gene: -
V gene: TRBV10-3
J gene: TRBJ1-2
clone size: -

CDR3 protein: CASSPSGLSGPNEQFF
CDR3 DNA: TGTGCCAGCAGCCCCTCGGGACTCAGCGGGCCCAATGAGCAGTTCTTC
D gene: -
V gene: TRBV11-1
J gene: TRBJ2-1
clone size: -

CDR3 protein: CSSRAIGELFF
CDR3 DNA: TGCAGCTCCAGGGCGATCGGGGAGCTGTTTTTT
D gene: -
V gene: TRBV29-1
J gene: TRBJ2-2
clone size: -

CDR3 protein: CASSTLGGVSTDTQYF
CDR3 DNA: TGTGCCAGCAGTACCCTGGGGGGGGTCAGCACAGATACGCAGTATTTT
D gene: TRBD2
V gene: TRBV6-6
J gene: TRBJ2-3
clone size: -

CDR3 protein: CASSVDPPTSGNEQFF
CDR3 DNA: TGTGCCAGCAGCGTAGATCCCCCGACTAGCGGCAATGAGCAGTTCTTC
D gene: TRBD2
V gene: TRBV9
J gene: TRBJ2-1
clone size: -

CDR3 protein: CASSPPGGHTEAFF
CDR3 DNA: TGTGCCAGCTCACCACCTGGGGGCCACACTGAAGCTTTCTTT
D gene: -
V gene: TRBV18
J gene: TRBJ1-1
clone size: once

CDR3 protein: CASSLSQTGTDTQYF
CDR3 DNA: TGTGCCAGCAGCCTGTCGCAGACGGGCACAGATACGCAGTATTTT
D gene: -
V gene: TRBV7-2
J gene: TRBJ2-3
clone size: -

CDR3 protein: CASSPGQGAQGNEQFF
CDR3 DNA: TGTGCCAGCAGCCCGGGACAGGGGGCGCAGGGAAATGAGCAGTTCTTC
D gene: TRBD1
V gene: TRBV13
J gene: TRBJ2-1
clone size: -

CDR3 protein: CATSDSTGGEETQYF
CDR3 DNA: TGTGCCACCAGTGATAGTACAGGGGGTGAGGAGACCCAGTACTTC
D gene: TRBD1
V gene: TRBV24-1
J gene: TRBJ2-5
clone size: -

CDR3 protein: CASSLRREGEAFF
CDR3 DNA: TGTGCCAGCAGCTTAAGAAGAGAGGGAGAAGCTTTCTTT
D gene: -
V gene: TRBV7-8
J gene: TRBJ1-1
clone size: -

CDR3 protein: CASSEARRGTGANVLTF
CDR3 DNA: TGTGCCAGCAGTGAAGCGCGGCGGGGGACAGGGGCCAACGTCCTGACTTTC
D gene: -
V gene: TRBV2
J gene: TRBJ2-6
clone size: -

CDR3 protein: CASSGRDRAEQYF
CDR3 DNA: TGTGCCAGCAGCGGCCGGGACAGGGCCGAGCAGTACTTC
D gene: TRBD1
V gene: TRBV5-6
J gene: TRBJ2-7
clone size: few

CDR3 protein: CASSQGLAYYNEQFF
CDR3 DNA: TGTGCCAGCAGCCAGGGACTAGCCTACTACAATGAGCAGTTCTTC
D gene: TRBD2
V gene: TRBV11-1
J gene: TRBJ2-1
clone size: -

CDR3 protein: CASSRPGQAYEQYF
CDR3 DNA: TGCGCCAGCAGTCGCCCGGGACAGGCCTACGAGCAGTACTTC
D gene: TRBD1
V gene: TRBV5-1
J gene: TRBJ2-7
clone size: -

CDR3 protein: CSASSGGAIGETQYF
CDR3 DNA: TGCAGTGCCTCTAGCGGGGGGGCGATAGGAGAGACCCAGTACTTC
D gene: TRBD2
V gene: TRBV20-1
J gene: TRBJ2-5
clone size: -

CDR3 protein: CSVARGKETQYF
CDR3 DNA: TGCAGCGTTGCGCGGGGAAAAGAGACCCAGTACTTC
D gene: -
V gene: TRBV29-1
J gene: TRBJ2-5
clone size: -

CDR3 protein: CASSPWDRGEQYF
CDR3 DNA: TGTGCCAGTAGTCCGTGGGACAGGGGCGAGCAGTACTTC
D gene: TRBD1
V gene: TRBV19
J gene: TRBJ2-7
clone size: -

CDR3 protein: CASSYEGGLTDTQYF
CDR3 DNA: TGTGCCAGCAGTTACGAGGGAGGCCTCACAGATACGCAGTATTTT
D gene: -
V gene: TRBV6-6
J gene: TRBJ2-3
clone size: -

CDR3 protein: CASSILGPALAFF
CDR3 DNA: TGTGCCAGTAGTATCCTTGGTCCTGCGCTGGCTTTCTTT
D gene: -
V gene: TRBV19
J gene: TRBJ1-1
clone size: -

CDR3 protein: CASSDLLGREAFF
CDR3 DNA: TGTGCCAGCAGCGACTTGTTGGGCCGTGAAGCTTTCTTT
D gene: -
V gene: TRBV11-2
J gene: TRBJ1-1
clone size: -

CDR3 protein: CASSSYRVSETQYF
CDR3 DNA: TGCGCCAGCAGCTCTTACAGGGTTTCGGAGACCCAGTACTTC
D gene: -
V gene: TRBV5-1
J gene: TRBJ2-5
clone size: -

CDR3 protein: CASSPPVGEQYF
CDR3 DNA: TGTGCCAGCAGCCCACCCGTTGGTGAGCAGTACTTC
D gene: -
V gene: TRBV13
J gene: TRBJ2-7
clone size: -

CDR3 protein: CASGLIIPGQGSYEQYF
CDR3 DNA: TGTGCTAGTGGTTTAATAATTCCGGGACAGGGATCCTACGAGCAGTACTTC
D gene: TRBD1
V gene: TRBV12-5
J gene: TRBJ2-7
clone size: once

CDR3 protein: CASSSGGGRGTGELFF
CDR3 DNA: TGTGCCAGCAGTTCTGGGGGGGGGCGCGGCACCGGGGAGCTGTTTTTT
D gene: -
V gene: TRBV6-6
J gene: TRBJ2-2
clone size: -